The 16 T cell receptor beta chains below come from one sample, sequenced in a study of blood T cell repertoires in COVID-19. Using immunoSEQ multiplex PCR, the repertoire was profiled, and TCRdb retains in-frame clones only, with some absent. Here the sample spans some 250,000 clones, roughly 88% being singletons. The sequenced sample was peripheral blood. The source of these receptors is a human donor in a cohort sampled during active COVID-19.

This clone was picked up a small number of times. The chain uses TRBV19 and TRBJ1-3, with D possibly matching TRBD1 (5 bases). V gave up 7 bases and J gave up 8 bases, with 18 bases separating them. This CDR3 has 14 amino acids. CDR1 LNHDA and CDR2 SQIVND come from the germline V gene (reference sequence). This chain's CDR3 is CASTLDFGGDTIYF. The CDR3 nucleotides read TGTGCCAGTACCTTGGACTTCGGGGGTGACACCATATATTTT.

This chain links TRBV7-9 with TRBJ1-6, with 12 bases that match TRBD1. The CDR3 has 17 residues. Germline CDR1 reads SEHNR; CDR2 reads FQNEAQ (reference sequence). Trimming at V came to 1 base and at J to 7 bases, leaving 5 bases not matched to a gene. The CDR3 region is CASSLGDRGRGNSPLHF. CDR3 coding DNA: TGTGCCAGCAGCTTAGGGGACAGGGGGCGCGGGAATTCACCCCTCCACTTT. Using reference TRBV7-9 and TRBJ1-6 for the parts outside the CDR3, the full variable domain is DTGVSQNPRHKITKRGQNVTFRCDPISEHNRLYWYRQTLGQGPEFLTYFQNEAQLEKSRLLSDRFSAERPKGSFSTLEIQRTEQGDSAMYLCASSLGDRGRGNSPLHFGNGTRLTVT.

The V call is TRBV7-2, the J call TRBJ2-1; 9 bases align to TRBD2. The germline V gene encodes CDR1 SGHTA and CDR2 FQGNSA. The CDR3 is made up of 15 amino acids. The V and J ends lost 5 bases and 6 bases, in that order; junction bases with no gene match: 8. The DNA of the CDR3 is TGTGCCAGCAGCACGGGACTAGCAAGAGGCAATGAGCAGTTCTTC. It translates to CASSTGLARGNEQFF.

CDR3 sequence reads: CASSLTGGPGEQYF. The CDR3 DNA reads as TGTGCCAGCAGTCTCACGGGGGGGCCCGGCGAGCAGTACTTC. V is TRBV6-2 or TRBV6-3 and J is TRBJ2-7; 8 positions match TRBD2. The CDR3 consists of 14 residues. Looked up from germline, CDR1 is MNHEY and CDR2 is SVGEGT. The V and J ends lost 5 bases and 6 bases, in that order; junction bases with no gene match: 9.

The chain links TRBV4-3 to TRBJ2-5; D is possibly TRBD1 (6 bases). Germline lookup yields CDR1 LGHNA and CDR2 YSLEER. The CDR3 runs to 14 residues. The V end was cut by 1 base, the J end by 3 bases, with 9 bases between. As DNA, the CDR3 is TGCGCCAGCAGCCAAGGGACAGCAAAAGAGACCCAGTACTTC. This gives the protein CASSQGTAKETQYF.

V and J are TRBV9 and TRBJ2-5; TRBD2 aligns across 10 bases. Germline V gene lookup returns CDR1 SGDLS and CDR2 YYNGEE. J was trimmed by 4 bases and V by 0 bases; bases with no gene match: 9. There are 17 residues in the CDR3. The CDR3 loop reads CASSVGAGGPQGETQYF. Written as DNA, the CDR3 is TGTGCCAGCAGCGTAGGAGCGGGGGGGCCTCAGGGAGAGACCCAGTACTTC.

The CDR3 bases are TGTGCCAGCGGAGGGACAGGGACATACAATGAGCAGTTCTTC. It codes for CASGGTGTYNEQFF. The V gene is TRBV6-6, the J gene TRBJ2-1, with 9 bases aligning to TRBD1. This CDR3 is 14 amino acids long. V was pared by 8 bases and J by 4 bases, with 6 bases of the junction left unmatched. Germline V gene data show CDR1 as MNHNY and CDR2 as SVGAGI (reference sequence).

Here the CDR3 reads CASSARRAPDRGPNYGYTF. Here the CDR3 DNA reads TGTGCCAGCAGTGCCAGGAGGGCCCCGGACAGGGGCCCAAACTATGGCTACACCTTC. The J gene is TRBJ1-2, the V gene TRBV6-4; 9 nucleotides align to TRBD1. The CDR3 has 19 residues. Germline V gene data show CDR1 as MRHNA and CDR2 as SNTAGT. V trimming: 4 bases; J trimming: 2 bases; junction bases outside the gene matches: 17.

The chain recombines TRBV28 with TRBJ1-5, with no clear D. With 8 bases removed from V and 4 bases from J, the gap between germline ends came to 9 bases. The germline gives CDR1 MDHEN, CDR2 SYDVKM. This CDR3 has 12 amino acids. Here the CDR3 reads CASRQSNQPQHF. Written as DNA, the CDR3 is TGTGCCAGCCGACAAAGTAATCAGCCCCAGCATTTT.

The DNA of the CDR3 is TGTGCCAGCAGAAGACAGGGATCTGGAAACACCATATATTTT. This codes for CASRRQGSGNTIYF. This rearrangement joins TRBV6-5 to TRBJ1-3; 7 bases match TRBD1. CDR3 length: 14 residues. V was pared by 6 bases and J by 1 base, with 3 bases of the junction left unmatched. Germline CDR1 is MNHEY and CDR2 is SVGAGI.

The CDR3 DNA reads TGTGCCATCAGTGGGTCCCGTGACATCGAAGGCTACACCTTC. It is translated as CAISGSRDIEGYTF. The rearrangement links TRBV10-3 to TRBJ1-2; the D is unclear. The CDR3 is 14 residues long. Germline V gene lookup returns CDR1 ENHRY and CDR2 SYGVKD. Trimming removed 4 bases at V and 8 bases at J, with 17 bases between.

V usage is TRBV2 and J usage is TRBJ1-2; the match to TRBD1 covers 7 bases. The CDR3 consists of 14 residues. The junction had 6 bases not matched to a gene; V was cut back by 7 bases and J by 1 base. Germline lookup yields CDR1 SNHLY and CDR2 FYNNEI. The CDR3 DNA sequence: TGTGCCAGCACGTGGACAGGTATTAACTATGGCTACACCTTC. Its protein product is CASTWTGINYGYTF.

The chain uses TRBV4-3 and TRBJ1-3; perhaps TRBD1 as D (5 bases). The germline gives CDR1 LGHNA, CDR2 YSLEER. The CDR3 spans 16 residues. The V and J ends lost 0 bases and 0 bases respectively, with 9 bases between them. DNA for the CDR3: TGCGCCAGCAGCCAAGAGGACAACCGCTCTGGAAACACCATATATTTT. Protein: CASSQEDNRSGNTIYF.

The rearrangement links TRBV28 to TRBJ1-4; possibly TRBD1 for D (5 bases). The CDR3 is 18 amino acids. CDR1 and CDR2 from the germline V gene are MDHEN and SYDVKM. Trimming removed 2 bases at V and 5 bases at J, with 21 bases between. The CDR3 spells CASSLPPRAVRGNEKLFF. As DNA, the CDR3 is TGTGCCAGCAGTTTACCACCACGTGCGGTCCGGGGGAATGAAAAACTGTTTTTT.

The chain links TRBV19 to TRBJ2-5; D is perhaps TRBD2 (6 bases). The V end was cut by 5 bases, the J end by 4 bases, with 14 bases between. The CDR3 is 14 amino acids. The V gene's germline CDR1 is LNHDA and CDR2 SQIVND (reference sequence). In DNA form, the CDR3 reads TGTGCCAGTAGTGGGACTCTGGGGAGAGAGACCCAGTACTTC. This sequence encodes CASSGTLGRETQYF.

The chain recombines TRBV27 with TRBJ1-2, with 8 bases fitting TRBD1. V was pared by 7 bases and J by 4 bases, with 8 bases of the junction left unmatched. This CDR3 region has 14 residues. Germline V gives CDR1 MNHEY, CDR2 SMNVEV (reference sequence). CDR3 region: CASNEDRVFYGYTF. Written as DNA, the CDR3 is TGTGCCAGCAATGAGGACAGGGTGTTCTATGGCTACACCTTC.